This T cell receptor beta chain came from a study of identical twins. Healthy Caucasians were all of the donors. General study findings and limits: Zero-insertion analyses could be partly confounded by invariant MAIT and iNKT cells. Within cord blood, abundant beta clonotypes carried fewer insertions, but memory repertoires showed no such trend. Twin sharing of out-of-frame TCR alpha was underestimated by models in monozygotic pairs.

Turning to this clonotype: Its antigen remains unknown.

Using its own MiXCR run on the 5' RACE reads, TCRdb lists one record per CDR3 protein. The table has 300,000 to 400,000 distinct CDR3 sequences, approximately 13% seen once; the top ten hold around 7.8%. This CDR3 contains 13 residues. Germline V lookup: CDR1 SNHLY, CDR2 FYNNEI. V lost 3 bases, J lost 6 bases, and 10 bases lay in between. These same data were also listed under a study on yellow fever vaccine responses in identical twins.

Input material: CD8+ T cells sorted from blood. The chain has TRBV2 and TRBJ2-3; D is uncertain. The origin of this receptor is a woman aged 18 to 35 in good health. Here the CDR3 reads CASSDRNADTQYF. The CDR3 nucleotides read TGTGCCAGCAGTGATCGAAATGCGGATACGCAGTATTTT.